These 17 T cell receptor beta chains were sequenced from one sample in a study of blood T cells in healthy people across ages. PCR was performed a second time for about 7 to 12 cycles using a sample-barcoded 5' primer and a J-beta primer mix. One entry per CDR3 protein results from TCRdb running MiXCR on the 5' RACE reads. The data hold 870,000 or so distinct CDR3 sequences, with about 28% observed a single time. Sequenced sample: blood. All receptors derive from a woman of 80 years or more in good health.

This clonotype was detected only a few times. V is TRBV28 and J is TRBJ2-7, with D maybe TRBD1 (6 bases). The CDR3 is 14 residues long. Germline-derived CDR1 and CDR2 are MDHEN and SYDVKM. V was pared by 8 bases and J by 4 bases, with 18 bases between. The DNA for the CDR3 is TGTGCCAGCTGGGCCCGGGACACTGGATACGAGCAGTACTTC. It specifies CASWARDTGYEQYF. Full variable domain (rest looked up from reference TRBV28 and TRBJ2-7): DVKVTQSSRYLVKRTGEKVFLECVQDMDHENMFWYRQDPGLGLRLIYFSYDVKMKEKGDIPEGYSVSREKKERFSLILESASTNQTSMYLCASWARDTGYEQYFGPGTRLTVT.

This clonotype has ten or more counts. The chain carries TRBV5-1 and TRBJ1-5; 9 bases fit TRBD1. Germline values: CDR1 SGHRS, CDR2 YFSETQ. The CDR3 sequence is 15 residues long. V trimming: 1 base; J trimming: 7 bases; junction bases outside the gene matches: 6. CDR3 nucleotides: TGCGCCAGCAGCTTGACAGGGGGCGATCGACAGCCCCAGCATTTT. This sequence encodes CASSLTGGDRQPQHF.

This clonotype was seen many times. CDR3 residues: CSARERTGSGYTF. DNA for the CDR3: TGCAGTGCTAGAGAAAGGACAGGGAGCGGCTACACCTTC. This chain uses TRBV20-1 with TRBJ1-2; 8 bases are a match to TRBD1. The CDR3 sequence is 13 residues long. The V and J ends lost 0 bases and 8 bases, in that order; junction bases with no gene match: 5. Per the germline V gene, CDR1 is DFQATT and CDR2 is SNEGSKA (reference sequence).

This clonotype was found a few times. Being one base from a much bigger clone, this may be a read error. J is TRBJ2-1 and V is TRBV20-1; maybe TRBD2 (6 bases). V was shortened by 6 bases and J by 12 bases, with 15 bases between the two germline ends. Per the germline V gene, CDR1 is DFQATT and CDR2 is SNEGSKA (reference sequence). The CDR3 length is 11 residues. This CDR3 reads CSAASHGGQFF. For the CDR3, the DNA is TGCAGTGCCGCGTCCCACGGGGGGCAGTTCTTC.

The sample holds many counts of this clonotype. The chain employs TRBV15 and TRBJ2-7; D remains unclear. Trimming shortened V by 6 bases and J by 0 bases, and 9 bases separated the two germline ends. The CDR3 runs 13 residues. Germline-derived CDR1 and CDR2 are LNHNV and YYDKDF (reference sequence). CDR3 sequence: CATRGGPSYEQYF. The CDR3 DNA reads TGTGCCACCAGGGGCGGTCCCTCCTACGAGCAGTACTTC.

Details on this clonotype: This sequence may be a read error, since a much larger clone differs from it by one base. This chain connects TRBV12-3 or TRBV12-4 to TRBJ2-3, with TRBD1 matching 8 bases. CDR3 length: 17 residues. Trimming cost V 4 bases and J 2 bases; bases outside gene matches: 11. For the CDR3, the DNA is TGTGCCAGCAGTTACCAGGCAGGGGGCATTCTCACAGATACGCAGTATTTT. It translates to CASSYQAGGILTDTQYF.

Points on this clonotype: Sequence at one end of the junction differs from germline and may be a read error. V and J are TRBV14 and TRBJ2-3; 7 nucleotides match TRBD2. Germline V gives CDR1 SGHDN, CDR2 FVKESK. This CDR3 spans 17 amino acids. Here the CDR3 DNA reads TGTGCCAGCGGCCAAGGTCTTCTAGCGGTTAGCACGGATACGCAGTATTTT. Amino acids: CASGQGLLAVSTDTQYF.

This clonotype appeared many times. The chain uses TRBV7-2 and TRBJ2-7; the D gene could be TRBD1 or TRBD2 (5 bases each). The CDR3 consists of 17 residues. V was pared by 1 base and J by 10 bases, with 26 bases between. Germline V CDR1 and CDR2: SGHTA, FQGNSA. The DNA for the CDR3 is TGTGCCAGCAGCTTAGGTGGGTCGGGACGGACGATGACGGAACAGTACTTC. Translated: CASSLGGSGRTMTEQYF.

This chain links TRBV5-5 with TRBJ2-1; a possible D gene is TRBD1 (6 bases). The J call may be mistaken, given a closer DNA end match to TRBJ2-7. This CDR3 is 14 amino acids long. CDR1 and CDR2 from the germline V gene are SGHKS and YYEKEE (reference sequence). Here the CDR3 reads CASSSRTANNEQYF. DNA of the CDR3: TGTGCCAGCAGCTCGCGGACAGCGAACAATGAGCAGTACTTC.

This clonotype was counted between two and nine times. CDR3 region: CASSLSADNEQFF. In DNA form, the CDR3 reads TGTGCCAGCAGCTTAAGCGCGGACAATGAGCAGTTCTTC. The chain has TRBV7-9 and TRBJ2-1; D gene unclear. Germline CDR1 is SEHNR and CDR2 is FQNEAQ (reference sequence). V dropped 2 bases and J dropped 5 bases, with 7 bases sitting between them. The CDR3 sequence is 13 residues long. Combining the CDR3 with reference TRBV7-9 and TRBJ2-1 gives the whole variable domain DTGVSQNPRHKITKRGQNVTFRCDPISEHNRLYWYRQTLGQGPEFLTYFQNEAQLEKSRLLSDRFSAERPKGSFSTLEIQRTEQGDSAMYLCASSLSADNEQFFGPGTRLTVL.

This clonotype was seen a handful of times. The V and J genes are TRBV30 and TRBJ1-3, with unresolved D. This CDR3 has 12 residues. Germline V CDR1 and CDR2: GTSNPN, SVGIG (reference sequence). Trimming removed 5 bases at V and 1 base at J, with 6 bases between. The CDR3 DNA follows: TGTGCCTGGCGGACTTCTGGAAACACCATATATTTT. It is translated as CAWRTSGNTIYF. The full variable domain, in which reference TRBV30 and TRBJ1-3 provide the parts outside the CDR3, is SQTIHQWPATLVQPVGSPLSLECTVEGTSNPNLYWYRQAAGRGLQLLFYSVGIGQISSEVPQNLSASRPQDRQFILSSKKLLLSDSGFYLCAWRTSGNTIYFGEGSWLTVV.

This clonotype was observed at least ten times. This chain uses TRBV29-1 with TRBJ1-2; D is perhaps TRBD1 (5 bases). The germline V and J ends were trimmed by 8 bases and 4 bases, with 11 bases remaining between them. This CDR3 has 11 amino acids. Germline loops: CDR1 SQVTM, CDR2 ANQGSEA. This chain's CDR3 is CSQADSYGYTF. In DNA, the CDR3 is TGCAGCCAGGCAGACAGCTATGGCTACACCTTC.

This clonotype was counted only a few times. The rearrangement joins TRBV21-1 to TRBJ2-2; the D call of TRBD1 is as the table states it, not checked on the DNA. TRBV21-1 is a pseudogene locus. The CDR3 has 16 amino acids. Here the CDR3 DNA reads TGTGCCAGCAGCAACTTCGTGACAGGGGGCCTCGGGGAGCTGTTTTTT. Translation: CASSNFVTGGLGELFF.

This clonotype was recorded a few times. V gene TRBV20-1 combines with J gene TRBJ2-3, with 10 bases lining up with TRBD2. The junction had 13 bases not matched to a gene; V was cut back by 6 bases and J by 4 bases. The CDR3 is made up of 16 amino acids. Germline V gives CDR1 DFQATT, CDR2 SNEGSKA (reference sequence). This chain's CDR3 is CSARNPRGTSADTQYF. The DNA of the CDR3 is TGCAGTGCACGTAACCCCCGCGGGACTAGCGCAGATACGCAGTATTTT.

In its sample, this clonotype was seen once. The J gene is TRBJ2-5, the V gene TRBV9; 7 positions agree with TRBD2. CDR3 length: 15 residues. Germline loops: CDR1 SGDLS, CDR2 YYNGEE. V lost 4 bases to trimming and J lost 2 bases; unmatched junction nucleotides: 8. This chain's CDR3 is CASSSSAGRQETQYF. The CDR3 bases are TGTGCCAGCAGCTCATCAGCGGGGCGTCAAGAGACCCAGTACTTC.

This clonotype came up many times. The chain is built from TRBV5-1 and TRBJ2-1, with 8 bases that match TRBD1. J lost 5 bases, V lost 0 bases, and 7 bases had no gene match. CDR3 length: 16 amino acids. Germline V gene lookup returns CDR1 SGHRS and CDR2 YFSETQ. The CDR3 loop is CASSLATGTGDNEQFF. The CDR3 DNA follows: TGCGCCAGCAGCTTGGCGACCGGGACAGGCGACAATGAGCAGTTCTTC.

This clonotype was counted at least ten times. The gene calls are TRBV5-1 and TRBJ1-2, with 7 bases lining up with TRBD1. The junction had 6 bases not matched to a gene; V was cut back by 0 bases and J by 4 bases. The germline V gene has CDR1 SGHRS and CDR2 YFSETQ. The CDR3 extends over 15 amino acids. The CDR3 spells CASSLADTGVYGYTF. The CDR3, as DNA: TGCGCCAGCAGCTTGGCCGATACAGGGGTCTATGGCTACACCTTC. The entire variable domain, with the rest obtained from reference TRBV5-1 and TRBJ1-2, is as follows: KAGVTQTPRYLIKTRGQQVTLSCSPISGHRSVSWYQQTPGQGLQFLFEYFSETQRNKGNFPGRFSGRQFSNSRSEMNVSTLELGDSALYLCASSLADTGVYGYTFGSGTRLTVV.